The 24 T cell receptor beta chains given below trace back to one sample, sequenced in a study of blood T cells in healthy people across ages. Together with a sample-barcoded 5' primer, a J-beta primer mix was included in a second PCR lasting about 6 to 11 cycles. TCRdb reanalysed the 5' RACE reads using MiXCR and keeps one entry per CDR3 protein. The sample lists 700,000 or so distinct CDR3 sequences, about 20% occurring once. Sample: blood. The receptors here all came from a man aged 65 to 85 in good health.

The rearrangement uses TRBV6-6 and TRBJ1-5, with no clear D. Trimming cost V 0 bases and J 5 bases, with 17 bases left between them. This CDR3 region has 17 residues. Germline CDR1 MNHNY, CDR2 SVGAGI (reference sequence). This CDR3 reads CASSYSNRIQSYQPQHF. CDR3 nucleotide sequence: TGTGCCAGCAGTTACTCGAATCGTATACAGAGTTATCAGCCCCAGCATTTT.

This clonotype came up a few times. This chain connects TRBV3-1 to TRBJ1-2, with no clear D. Trimming cost V 0 bases and J 8 bases, with 13 bases left between them. This CDR3 comprises 14 residues. Germline V gene lookup returns CDR1 LGHDT and CDR2 YNNKEL (reference sequence). CDR3 DNA: TGTGCCAGCAGCCAAGATCGGGGTGGAAGAGGCTACACCTTC. Protein product: CASSQDRGGRGYTF.

The V and J genes are TRBV5-1 and TRBJ2-5, with TRBD2 as a possible D gene (6 bases). The V end was cut by 6 bases, the J end by 2 bases, with 14 bases between. Germline CDR1 and CDR2: SGHRS and YFSETQ. CDR3 length: 14 residues. CDR3 loop: CASKKAGPQETQYF. In DNA, the CDR3 is TGCGCCAGCAAGAAAGCGGGTCCGCAAGAGACCCAGTACTTC.

This clonotype has a handful of counts. The chain uses TRBV5-1 and TRBJ1-4; D perhaps matches TRBD1 (5 bases). V was pared by 2 bases and J by 0 bases, with 14 bases between. The CDR3 contains 17 residues. Germline V lookup: CDR1 SGHRS, CDR2 YFSETQ. The DNA of the CDR3 is TGCGCCAGCAGCTTATTAACAGGCCCCGCAACTAATGAAAAACTGTTTTTT. Its translation is CASSLLTGPATNEKLFF.

This clonotype appeared a single time. This chain uses TRBV4-3 with TRBJ1-4; a possible D gene is TRBD1 (5 bases). There are 16 residues in the CDR3. Trimming pared 0 bases from V and 3 bases from J, leaving 11 bases between. CDR1 is LGHNA and CDR2 is YSLEER in the germline V gene. Here the CDR3 reads CASSQDNRLSNEKLFF. The CDR3 DNA sequence: TGCGCCAGCAGCCAAGATAACAGGCTCTCTAATGAAAAACTGTTTTTT.

The rearrangement links TRBV5-5 to TRBJ2-2; D uncertain. There are 16 residues in the CDR3. CDR1 SGHKS and CDR2 YYEKEE come from the germline V gene (reference sequence). Deletions cut 4 bases from V and 1 base from J, with 14 bases between. The CDR3: CASSGPEAGNTGELFF. CDR3 DNA: TGTGCCAGCAGCGGGCCGGAAGCAGGGAACACCGGGGAGCTGTTTTTT.

The V gene is TRBV4-1, the J gene TRBJ1-2, with a tentative D call TRBD1 (6 bases). Germline CDR1 MGHRA, CDR2 YSYEKL. Trimming cost V 0 bases and J 5 bases, with 16 bases left between them. The CDR3 runs to 16 residues. The CDR3 bases are TGCGCCAGCAGCCAAGAAATGGACAGCGGGTCTTATGGCTACACCTTC. It specifies CASSQEMDSGSYGYTF.

This clonotype was seen a handful of times. The V call is TRBV14, the J call TRBJ2-2, with D possibly matching TRBD1 (5 bases). CDR1 and CDR2 from the germline V gene are SGHDN and FVKESK. V was cut by 6 bases and J by 4 bases, with 9 bases left in between. The CDR3 runs 13 residues. The CDR3 sequence: CASRGQFTGELFF. The CDR3, as DNA: TGTGCCAGCAGAGGACAATTCACCGGGGAGCTGTTTTTT.

This clonotype has only a few counts. V usage is TRBV5-1 and J usage is TRBJ2-5; 9 bases fit TRBD2. V shed 4 bases, J shed 2 bases, and the junction held 12 bases outside the gene matches. The CDR3 totals 17 residues. Germline V gives CDR1 SGHRS, CDR2 YFSETQ. The CDR3 nucleotides are TGCGCCAGCAGCCCACCAACGACTAGCGGTTTGCAAGAGACCCAGTACTTC. Residues: CASSPPTTSGLQETQYF.

CDR3 in DNA: TGTGCCAGCACCCCCGGGACAGCCAAAAACATTCAGTACTTC. Translation: CASTPGTAKNIQYF. The V and J genes are TRBV9 and TRBJ2-4; D might be TRBD1 or TRBD2, each matching 5 bases. The CDR3 extends over 14 amino acids. The germline CDR1 and CDR2 sequences are SGDLS and YYNGEE. The ends were cut back, 6 bases at V and 0 bases at J, with 10 bases in the middle.

This CDR3 is CASSLRGNGGSGELFF. CDR3 in DNA: TGTGCCAGCAGTTTGAGGGGTAATGGAGGTTCCGGGGAGCTGTTTTTT. The rearrangement uses TRBV2 and TRBJ2-2, with D tentatively TRBD1 or TRBD2 (5 bases each). The CDR3 extends over 16 amino acids. Germline values: CDR1 SNHLY, CDR2 FYNNEI. V was clipped by 5 bases and J by 6 bases, with 19 bases between them. The full variable domain, completed using reference TRBV2 and TRBJ2-2, is EPEVTQTPSHQVTQMGQEVILRCVPISNHLYFYWYRQILGQKVEFLVSFYNNEISEKSEIFDDQFSVERPDGSNFTLKIRSTKLEDSAMYFCASSLRGNGGSGELFFGEGSRLTVL.

This chain connects TRBV24-1 to TRBJ1-2; tentatively, D is TRBD1 (5 bases). Germline CDR1 reads KGHDR; CDR2 reads SFDVKD. V lost 5 bases, J lost 4 bases, and 7 bases lay in between. The CDR3 loop spans 12 amino acids. The CDR3 DNA follows: TGTGCCACCAGTGGGACAAGCTATGGCTACACCTTC. It is translated as CATSGTSYGYTF.

V is TRBV7-2 and J is TRBJ2-3; 14 bases agree with TRBD2. Germline-derived CDR1 and CDR2 are SGHTA and FQGNSA. Trimming at V came to 6 bases and at J to 0 bases, leaving 14 bases not matched to a gene. The CDR3 is made up of 20 amino acids. CDR3 DNA sequence: TGTGCCAGCAGAGGGATCCGACTAGCGGGAGGGCCGTCTAGCACAGATACGCAGTATTTT. Translation: CASRGIRLAGGPSSTDTQYF. The full variable domain, rest sourced from reference TRBV7-2 and TRBJ2-3, is GAGVSQSPSNKVTEKGKDVELRCDPISGHTALYWYRQSLGQGLEFLIYFQGNSAPDKSGLPSDRFSAERTGGSVSTLTIQRTQQEDSAVYLCASRGIRLAGGPSSTDTQYFGPGTRLTVL.

The chain links TRBV11-2 to TRBJ1-2; D call uncertain. The V gene's germline CDR1 is SGHAT and CDR2 FQNNGV. Trimming removed 5 bases from V and 3 bases from J, with 13 bases in between. The CDR3 totals 14 residues. The CDR3 sequence is CASSLSVNHYGYTF. The DNA for the CDR3 is TGTGCCAGCAGCCTATCAGTGAACCACTATGGCTACACCTTC.

V is TRBV27 and J is TRBJ1-2; no clear D gene. The CDR3 length is 14 residues. Germline loops: CDR1 MNHEY, CDR2 SMNVEV (reference sequence). Trimming pared 3 bases from V and 5 bases from J, leaving 13 bases between. In DNA, the CDR3 is TGTGCCAGCAGTTTTAGGTACCTTGGATATGGCTACACCTTC. Amino acid sequence: CASSFRYLGYGYTF.

This sequence joins TRBV7-9 and TRBJ2-5; 9 positions agree with TRBD2. TRBJ2-1 explains the end of the DNA better; the J call may be wrong. The CDR3 length is 14 residues. Germline V CDR1 and CDR2: SEHNR, FQNEAQ (reference sequence). The DNA for the CDR3 is TGTGCCAGCAGCTCCGCCGGGACTAGCTATGAGCAGTTCTTC. It is translated as CASSSAGTSYEQFF.

CDR3 bases: TGCGCCAGCAGTCCGACTAGCGGACAATACAATGAGCAGTACTTC. This translates into CASSPTSGQYNEQYF. This rearrangement joins TRBV5-1 to TRBJ2-1, with 9 bases that match TRBD2. The J call is in doubt because the DNA end fits TRBJ2-7 better. CDR1 is SGHRS, CDR2 YFSETQ, per germline. CDR3 length: 15 residues.

The CDR3 loop reads CASRLDRSSTDTQYF. For the CDR3, the DNA is TGTGCCAGCAGATTGGACAGATCTAGCACAGATACGCAGTATTTT. This sequence joins TRBV6-4 and TRBJ2-3; maybe TRBD1 (6 bases). Trimming shortened V by 6 bases and J by 0 bases, and 13 bases separated the two germline ends. The length of the CDR3 is 15 residues. Germline loops: CDR1 MRHNA, CDR2 SNTAGT.

The chain employs TRBV5-1 and TRBJ2-7; 7 nucleotides align to TRBD2. CDR3 size: 15 residues. The V and J ends lost 4 bases and 0 bases, in that order; junction bases with no gene match: 7. CDR1 and CDR2 (germline): SGHRS, YFSETQ. Here the CDR3 reads CASSGLAVFSYEQYF. The CDR3 DNA is TGCGCCAGCAGCGGTCTAGCGGTTTTCTCCTACGAGCAGTACTTC.

This clonotype occurred a few times. J is TRBJ1-1 and V is TRBV28; weak D call: TRBD1 (5 bases). CDR3 length: 14 residues. V gave up 5 bases and J gave up 0 bases, with 10 bases separating them. Germline assignment: CDR1 MDHEN and CDR2 SYDVKM. The CDR3 loop is CASSPRGLNTEAFF. The CDR3 DNA is TGTGCCAGCAGTCCCCGGGGGTTGAACACTGAAGCTTTCTTT.

This clonotype was seen only a few times. J is TRBJ2-2 and V is TRBV24-1; D perhaps matches TRBD1 (5 bases). Per germline, CDR1 KGHDR and CDR2 SFDVKD. V was cut by 4 bases and J by 1 base, with 15 bases left in between. The CDR3 loop spans 17 amino acids. The CDR3 here is CATSDPAQRGNTGELFF. In nucleotides, the CDR3 is TGTGCCACCAGTGACCCCGCCCAAAGGGGGAACACCGGGGAGCTGTTTTTT.

This clonotype was picked up a small number of times. Mismatch with germline at one junction end may stem from a read error. The CDR3, as DNA: TGTGACAGCATCCGGGACGTTGATGACTATGGCTACACCTTC. This translates into CDSIRDVDDYGYTF. The gene calls are TRBV2 and TRBJ1-2; D is possibly TRBD1 (5 bases). The CDR3 runs 14 residues. Germline CDR1 and CDR2: SNHLY and FYNNEI.

V usage is TRBV3-1 and J usage is TRBJ2-1; D might be TRBD2 (5 bases). Trimming pared 0 bases from V and 4 bases from J, leaving 10 bases between. The CDR3 length is 15 residues. Germline CDR1 is LGHDT and CDR2 is YNNKEL (reference sequence). This CDR3 is CASSQDHREYNEQFF. CDR3 sequence (DNA): TGTGCCAGCAGCCAAGATCACCGGGAATACAATGAGCAGTTCTTC.

This chain connects TRBV12-3 or TRBV12-4 to TRBJ2-7; TRBD1 matches 10 bases. The CDR3 covers 17 residues. V trimming: 2 bases; J trimming: 2 bases; junction bases outside the gene matches: 9. Written as DNA, the CDR3 is TGTGCCAGCAGTTTAACGTTTCTGGGACAGGGGACCTACGAGCAGTACTTC. It specifies CASSLTFLGQGTYEQYF.